Presented here are 11 T cell receptor beta chains from one specimen sequenced in a study of cytomegalovirus exposure and HLA in healthy donors. 13 Jbeta primers and 60 Vbeta primers were used for the PCR. Only in-frame clones appear in the TCRdb table, and some are missing; sequencing was by immunoSEQ multiplex PCR. The table lists over 100,000 clones, 73% of them singletons, with around 7.7% in the top ten. Specimen: PBMCs. The receptor set was obtained from a man in his forties in good health and CMV-seronegative.

This chain connects TRBV9 to TRBJ2-7; 8 bases align to TRBD2. Germline CDR1 is SGDLS and CDR2 is YYNGEE. V dropped 0 bases and J dropped 3; count of bases not matched to a gene: 5. The CDR3 loop spans 15 amino acids. This CDR3 is CASSVGPGGDYEQYF. The CDR3 DNA is TGTGCCAGCAGCGTAGGGCCGGGGGGGGACTACGAGCAGTACTTC. The entire variable domain, with the rest obtained from reference TRBV9 and TRBJ2-7, is as follows: DSGVTQTPKHLITATGQRVTLRCSPRSGDLSVYWYQQSLDQGLQFLIQYYNGEERAKGNILERFSAQQFPDLHSELNLSSLELGDSALYFCASSVGPGGDYEQYFGPGTRLTVT.

This clone was found once. The chain combines TRBV19 with TRBJ2-3, with TRBD2 as a possible D gene (6 bases). Trimming left V 5 bases short and J 2 bases short, with 17 bases between. The CDR3 runs to 16 residues. Germline values: CDR1 LNHDA, CDR2 SQIVND (reference sequence). The DNA for the CDR3 is TGTGCCAGTAGTCCTCGACTAGATTTGGCCACAGATACGCAGTATTTT. This translates into CASSPRLDLATDTQYF.

This clone was picked up many times. CDR3 amino acids: CASSVSGGLSYEQYF. CDR3 sequence (DNA): TGCGCCAGCAGCGTTAGCGGGGGCCTCTCCTACGAGCAGTACTTC. The chain has TRBV5-1 and TRBJ2-7; 9 nucleotides align to TRBD2. CDR1 SGHRS and CDR2 YFSETQ come from the germline V gene. This CDR3 is 15 amino acids long. V lost 4 bases to trimming and J lost 0 bases; unmatched junction nucleotides: 5.

J is TRBJ2-1 and V is TRBV6-5, with D unclear. The CDR3 runs to 14 residues. V was clipped by 0 bases and J by 5 bases, with 8 bases between them. Per germline, CDR1 MNHEY and CDR2 SVGAGI. The CDR3 nucleotides are TGTGCCAGCAGTTACTCGAGACGGGACAATGAGCAGTTCTTC. This codes for CASSYSRRDNEQFF.

The chain uses TRBV5-6 and TRBJ2-7, with D perhaps TRBD2 (6 bases). Trimming shortened V by 1 base and J by 2 bases, and 13 bases separated the two germline ends. Germline V gives CDR1 SGHDT, CDR2 YYEEEE. The CDR3 spans 15 residues. The CDR3 region is CASSLFLGLTYEQYF. In nucleotides, the CDR3 is TGTGCCAGCAGCTTGTTCCTGGGACTTACCTACGAGCAGTACTTC.

The chain uses TRBV30 and TRBJ2-1; 11 bases map to TRBD2. The CDR3 is made up of 16 amino acids. Losses at the gene ends were 5 bases for V and 4 bases for J; bases not matched to a gene: 10. Germline V gives CDR1 GTSNPN, CDR2 SVGIG (reference sequence). The CDR3 loop reads CAWSPISGGAYNEQFF. The CDR3 nucleotides are TGTGCCTGGTCCCCCATTAGCGGGGGGGCTTACAATGAGCAGTTCTTC.

This clone was picked up a small number of times. The chain joins TRBV9 to TRBJ2-7; a possible D gene is TRBD2 (5 bases). Between the trimmed V and J ends, which lost 0 bases and 2 bases, there was a span of 9 bases. From germline, CDR1 is SGDLS and CDR2 YYNGEE. The CDR3 extends over 14 amino acids. The CDR3 is CASSVEAATYEQYF. DNA of the CDR3: TGTGCCAGCAGCGTAGAAGCGGCCACCTACGAGCAGTACTTC.

The chain links TRBV4-1 to TRBJ1-5; no reliable D call. Trimming removed 0 bases from V and 0 bases from J, with 9 bases in between. The CDR3 runs to 16 residues. Germline V CDR1 and CDR2: MGHRA, YSYEKL. CDR3 sequence reads: CASSQDRGNSNQPQHF. CDR3 bases: TGCGCCAGCAGCCAAGATCGAGGAAATAGCAATCAGCCCCAGCATTTT.

On this clone: Other DNA sequences within the sample encode an identical CDR3. The rearrangement uses TRBV5-6 and TRBJ1-1, with a weak D call TRBD1 (5 bases). This CDR3 has 15 amino acids. Between the trimmed V and J ends, which lost 0 bases and 5 bases, there was a span of 14 bases. CDR1 is SGHDT, CDR2 YYEEEE, per germline. CDR3 residues: CASSLAGTDVTEAFF. Written as DNA, the CDR3 is TGTGCCAGCAGCTTGGCCGGGACTGACGTAACTGAAGCTTTCTTT. The full variable domain, with the rest looked up from reference TRBV5-6 and TRBJ1-1, is DAGVTQSPTHLIKTRGQQVTLRCSPKSGHDTVSWYQQALGQGPQFIFQYYEEEERQRGNFPDRFSGHQFPNYSSELNVNALLLGDSALYLCASSLAGTDVTEAFFGQGTRLTVV.

The chain recombines TRBV5-1 with TRBJ1-1, with 12 positions matching TRBD1. With V trimmed by 0 bases and J by 6 bases, 3 bases remained unmatched. CDR1 is SGHRS and CDR2 is YFSETQ in the germline V gene. The CDR3 sequence is 15 residues long. CDR3 protein: CASSLAGTGGSEAFF. CDR3 DNA sequence: TGCGCCAGCAGCTTGGCCGGGACAGGGGGCTCTGAAGCTTTCTTT.

The J gene is TRBJ1-2, the V gene TRBV4-3; D perhaps matches TRBD1 (5 bases). Germline V gives CDR1 LGHNA, CDR2 YSLEER. The CDR3 consists of 15 residues. Trimming took 4 bases from V and 0 from J, leaving 12 bases between them. CDR3 region: CASSLQGGANYGYTF. The CDR3 DNA reads as TGCGCCAGCAGCCTTCAGGGTGGGGCTAACTATGGCTACACCTTC.